The 18 T cell receptor beta chains given below trace back to one sample, sequenced in a study of blood T cell repertoires in COVID-19. Profiling relied on immunoSEQ multiplex PCR, and the TCRdb table lists in-frame clones only, not all of them. The sample shows 300,000 to 500,000 clones, 85% to 90% of them seen only once. Sequenced: PBMCs or T cells enriched from blood (not recorded which). Receptors originate from a woman aged 25-40 years with acute COVID-19.

The chain joins TRBV4-2 to TRBJ2-7, with a tentative D call TRBD2 (6 bases). The germline V gene encodes CDR1 LGHNA and CDR2 YNFKEQ. V was cut by 5 bases and J by 3 bases, with 17 bases left in between. This CDR3 comprises 15 residues. CDR3 coding DNA: TGTGCCAGCAGCGGTTCCCTCGCGGGGAGCTACGAGCAGTACTTC. It codes for CASSGSLAGSYEQYF.

This rearrangement joins TRBV30 to TRBJ1-1; 10 bases match TRBD1. The CDR3 runs to 15 residues. Looked up from germline, CDR1 is GTSNPN and CDR2 is SVGIG (reference sequence). V shed 3 bases and J 3 bases; nucleotides not matched to a gene: 7. The CDR3 loop is CAWSGLGQGDTEAFF. The DNA of the CDR3 is TGTGCCTGGAGCGGACTCGGACAGGGGGACACTGAAGCTTTCTTT. The full variable domain, completed using reference TRBV30 and TRBJ1-1, is SQTIHQWPATLVQPVGSPLSLECTVEGTSNPNLYWYRQAAGRGLQLLFYSVGIGQISSEVPQNLSASRPQDRQFILSSKKLLLSDSGFYLCAWSGLGQGDTEAFFGQGTRLTVV.

The chain has TRBV7-9 and TRBJ2-1; no firm D call. The CDR3 is 12 residues long. Germline CDR1 SEHNR, CDR2 FQNEAQ (reference sequence). V shed 1 base and J shed 15 bases, with 13 bases lying between them. The CDR3 spells CASSLGARRPFF. DNA for the CDR3: TGTGCCAGCAGCTTAGGGGCACGCCGGCCGTTCTTC.

V is TRBV10-3 and J is TRBJ2-7; 7 bases match TRBD1. CDR3 length equals 17 residues. CDR1 is ENHRY, CDR2 SYGVKD, per germline. V was clipped by 0 bases and J by 0 bases; unmatched bases: 8. Written as DNA, the CDR3 is TGTGCCATCAGTGAGTCGTCCTCTCGACAGGGCTCCTACGAGCAGTACTTC. It encodes CAISESSSRQGSYEQYF.

V gene TRBV5-1 combines with J gene TRBJ1-1; D may be TRBD1 (6 bases). CDR3 length equals 15 residues. CDR1 is SGHRS, CDR2 YFSETQ, per germline. V lost 1 base and J lost 1, with 11 bases in between. The CDR3 sequence is CASSLLDSENTEAFF. CDR3 sequence (DNA): TGCGCCAGCAGCTTGCTGGACAGCGAGAACACTGAAGCTTTCTTT.

This clone was detected a few times. This chain links TRBV30 with TRBJ1-1; possibly TRBD1 for D (6 bases). There are 13 residues in the CDR3. Per germline, CDR1 GTSNPN and CDR2 SVGIG (reference sequence). The germline V and J ends were trimmed by 8 bases and 2 bases, with 15 bases remaining between them. The CDR3 region has the DNA TGTGCCACGCGGGGGCGGAGAAACACTGAAGCTTTCTTT. Protein product: CATRGRRNTEAFF.

In DNA form, the CDR3 reads TGTGCCAGCAGCCCGCCCGCGGGGGCCTTCCGGGGCTACACCTTC. It translates to CASSPPAGAFRGYTF. The rearrangement links TRBV7-9 to TRBJ1-2; weak D call: TRBD1 (6 bases). Germline values: CDR1 SEHNR, CDR2 FQNEAQ (reference sequence). V was clipped by 5 bases and J by 8 bases, with 21 bases between them. CDR3 length: 15 residues.

The chain uses TRBV18 and TRBJ2-2; no clear D. The CDR3 loop spans 15 amino acids. Germline V gene lookup returns CDR1 KGHSH and CDR2 LQKENI. V was cut by 6 bases and J by 2 bases, with 13 bases left in between. Here the CDR3 reads CASSRNRINTGELFF. CDR3 nucleotides: TGTGCCAGCTCCCGGAACAGAATAAACACCGGGGAGCTGTTTTTT.

This clone was seen once. Written as DNA, the CDR3 is TGTGCCACCAGCGAACGGGGAGGCGGGGGGGGGACCCAGTACTTC. Encoded protein: CATSERGGGGGTQYF. J is TRBJ2-5 and V is TRBV15; 9 bases agree with TRBD2. This CDR3 has 15 amino acids. V shed 5 bases and J 7 bases; nucleotides not matched to a gene: 11. CDR1 is LNHNV, CDR2 YYDKDF, per germline (reference sequence).

Here the CDR3 reads CASTLGSIPNTEAFF. CDR3 sequence (DNA): TGTGCCAGCACCCTAGGAAGCATTCCGAACACTGAAGCTTTCTTT. The chain links TRBV3-1 (or the pseudogene TRBV3-2) to TRBJ1-1; no clear D. CDR1 is LGHDT and CDR2 is YNNKEL in the germline V gene (reference sequence). Trimming took off 7 bases at V and 1 base at J, with 16 bases between the two ends. The CDR3 spans 15 residues.

This sequence joins TRBV7-8 and TRBJ1-3, with D unclear. This CDR3 has 15 amino acids. V was clipped by 5 bases and J by 7 bases, with 18 bases between them. Germline V gene sequence: CDR1 SGHVS, CDR2 FQNEAQ. CDR3 sequence reads: CASSPDVSGRNTIYF. CDR3 DNA: TGTGCCAGCAGCCCCGACGTGTCGGGGAGGAACACCATATATTTT.

This clone has only one observation. The J gene is TRBJ1-6, the V gene TRBV14; weak D call: TRBD1 (6 bases). V lost 5 bases to trimming and J lost 1 base, with 18 bases between them. The CDR3 length is 18 residues. Germline lookup yields CDR1 SGHDN and CDR2 FVKESK. This CDR3 is CASSRQVFFGSYNSPLHF. The CDR3 region has the DNA TGTGCCAGCAGCAGACAGGTTTTTTTTGGGTCCTATAATTCACCCCTCCACTTT.

This clone was seen just once. The chain couples TRBV19 to TRBJ2-7; weak D call: TRBD1 (6 bases). Germline V gene data show CDR1 as LNHDA and CDR2 as SQIVND (reference sequence). The V end lost 3 bases, the J end lost 2 bases, and 14 bases lay between the germline ends. The CDR3 is made up of 15 amino acids. The CDR3 nucleotides read TGTGCCAGTAGTATGAGGCAGGGGCAGACCTACGAGCAGTACTTC. It specifies CASSMRQGQTYEQYF.

The chain is built from TRBV12-3 or TRBV12-4 and TRBJ1-5, with a weak D call TRBD1 (6 bases). The CDR3 covers 13 residues. V was clipped by 6 bases and J by 4 bases, with 10 bases between them. CDR3 residues: CASREQGNQPQHF. CDR3 nucleotide sequence: TGTGCCAGCAGAGAACAGGGAAATCAGCCCCAGCATTTT.

V and J are TRBV5-4 and TRBJ2-7; TRBD1 matches 7 bases. CDR3 size: 14 residues. Germline V lookup: CDR1 SGHNT, CDR2 YYREEE (reference sequence). Trimming cost V 0 bases and J 3 bases; bases outside gene matches: 3. CDR3 coding DNA: TGTGCCAGCAGCTTGGGACAGGGTGGCTACGAGCAGTACTTC. This encodes CASSLGQGGYEQYF. The entire variable domain, with the rest obtained from reference TRBV5-4 and TRBJ2-7, is as follows: ETGVTQSPTHLIKTRGQQVTLRCSSQSGHNTVSWYQQALGQGPQFIFQYYREEENGRGNFPPRFSGLQFPNYSSELNVNALELDDSALYLCASSLGQGGYEQYFGPGTRLTVT.

The rearrangement uses TRBV19 and TRBJ2-3, with a weak D call TRBD2 (7 bases). The germline V gene has CDR1 LNHDA and CDR2 SQIVND (reference sequence). The CDR3 totals 13 residues. The V gene lost 3 bases and the J gene lost 8 bases, with 12 bases spanning the gap. The CDR3 DNA reads TGTGCCAGTAGTATCACAGGGAGGGGTACGCAGTATTTT. Encoded protein: CASSITGRGTQYF.

J is TRBJ2-1 and V is TRBV3-1 (or the pseudogene TRBV3-2), with D maybe TRBD2 (6 bases). The length of the CDR3 is 15 residues. Trimming took off 6 bases at V and 4 bases at J, with 16 bases between the two ends. Looked up from germline, CDR1 is LGHDT and CDR2 is YNNKEL (reference sequence). CDR3 bases: TGTGCCAGCAGTTCGGGCGGGACGTCGTACAATGAGCAGTTCTTC. Translated, it gives CASSSGGTSYNEQFF.

V and J are TRBV5-6 and TRBJ2-7; D may be TRBD1 (5 bases). V lost 0 bases and J lost 0, with 13 bases in between. Germline CDR1 is SGHDT and CDR2 is YYEEEE. CDR3 length: 16 residues. The CDR3 DNA reads TGTGCCAGCAGCTTGGAGCAGGGATCGAGCTCCTACGAGCAGTACTTC. Its protein product is CASSLEQGSSSYEQYF. The variable domain in full, with the rest retrieved from reference TRBV5-6 and TRBJ2-7, is DAGVTQSPTHLIKTRGQQVTLRCSPKSGHDTVSWYQQALGQGPQFIFQYYEEEERQRGNFPDRFSGHQFPNYSSELNVNALLLGDSALYLCASSLEQGSSSYEQYFGPGTRLTVT.